The rows below give T cell receptor beta chains drawn from one sample of a study of radiotherapy plus CTLA-4 blockade in lung cancer. TCRdb keeps only in-frame clones here, not all; method: immunoSEQ multiplex PCR. The table lists 100,000 to 150,000 clones, approximately 80% of them singletons. The input for sequencing was peripheral blood, taken from a patient treated with radiotherapy plus ipilimumab. The receptors were sampled from a human donor with non-small cell lung cancer who had a partial response to radiotherapy plus ipilimumab. Each CDR3 is given with its conserved first and last residue. Each record gives: J gene, D gene, clone size, V gene, CDR3 protein, CDR3 DNA. D genes are given only for firm matches. Part of the rows lack a size; the others show once, few, many or a class for expanded clones.

TRBJ2-2 | TRBD2 | NA | TRBV2 | CASLRLAGNTGELFF | TGTGCCAGTCTCCGACTAGCGGGAAACACCGGGGAGCTGTTTTTT
TRBJ2-3 | TRBD1 | NA | TRBV5-6 | CASSLETGGGDTQYF | TGTGCCAGCAGCTTGGAGACAGGGGGAGGAGATACGCAGTATTTT
TRBJ2-7 | TRBD1 | NA | TRBV28 | CASSKWDRSYEQYF | TGTGCCAGCAGTAAGTGGGACAGAAGCTACGAGCAGTACTTC
TRBJ2-2 | NA | NA | TRBV10-1 | CASSFGTPNTGELFF | TGCGCCAGCAGCTTCGGGACACCCAACACCGGGGAGCTGTTTTTT
TRBJ2-2 | TRBD2 | NA | TRBV4-1 | CASSQVAGEGVTGELFF | TGCGCCAGCAGCCAAGTGGCGGGAGAGGGCGTCACCGGGGAGCTGTTTTTT
TRBJ2-2 | TRBD1 | NA | TRBV7-6 | CASSLVVTGGRPGELFF | TGTGCCAGCAGCTTAGTCGTGACAGGGGGACGTCCCGGGGAGCTGTTTTTT
TRBJ1-2 | NA | NA | TRBV18 | CASSPVGGQSYGYTF | TGTGCCAGCTCACCAGTCGGGGGGCAATCCTACGGCTACACCTTC
TRBJ2-7 | TRBD1 | few | TRBV19 | CASSPGTVGYEQYF | TGTGCCAGTAGTCCAGGGACAGTGGGGTACGAGCAGTACTTC
TRBJ2-3 | TRBD1 | NA | TRBV6-1 | CASSAYRGPDTQYF | TGTGCCAGCAGTGCCTACAGGGGACCAGATACGCAGTATTTT
TRBJ1-1 | NA | once | TRBV10-2 | CASSVQGNTEAFF | TGCGCCAGCAGTGTACAGGGCAACACTGAAGCTTTCTTT
TRBJ1-6 | NA | NA | TRBV7-9 | CASRATGNSYNSPLHF | TGTGCCAGCAGAGCAACAGGGAACTCTTATAATTCACCCCTCCACTTT
TRBJ2-3 | TRBD2 | NA | TRBV5-1 | CASGLAGTDTQYF | TGCGCCAGCGGACTAGCGGGCACAGATACGCAGTATTTT
TRBJ2-5 | NA | NA | TRBV6-5 | CASSYFSGQETQYF | TGTGCCAGCAGTTACTTTAGCGGACAAGAGACCCAGTACTTC
TRBJ2-2 | NA | NA | TRBV4-3 | CASSQVPGNTGELFF | TGCGCCAGCAGCCAAGTTCCAGGGAACACCGGGGAGCTGTTTTTT